These 10 T cell receptor beta chains share one sample of origin, sequenced in a study of cytomegalovirus exposure and HLA in healthy donors (TCRdb year 2017). Preparation of the library involved the immunoSEQ multiplex PCR assay. The multiplex PCR relied on a mix of 60 forward primers for TCR Vbeta segments and 13 reverse primers for TCR Jbeta segments. Here the immuneACCESS table is served through TCRdb, limited to in-frame sequences with V and J called. Missing clones are a known gap in these copies; in checked studies unresolved V genes cover under half, and the rest lacks a known reason. This sample gives roughly 51,000 clones in total; about four fifths of them show up just once. The ten largest clones represent about 2.3% of the sample. Sequenced input: PBMCs. The origin of the receptors is a boy aged 5 to 17 in good health and CMV-seropositive.

The chain recombines TRBV27 with TRBJ2-1; 8 nucleotides align to TRBD1. The CDR3 contains 17 residues. V was pared by 4 bases and J by 0 bases, with 8 bases of the junction left unmatched. Germline V gene lookup returns CDR1 MNHEY and CDR2 SMNVEV (reference sequence). CDR3 sequence: CASSWGQAWSSYNEQFF. The CDR3 region has the DNA TGTGCCAGCAGTTGGGGACAGGCCTGGAGCTCCTACAATGAGCAGTTCTTC.

The V gene is TRBV29-1, the J gene TRBJ2-5; TRBD1 is a possible D gene (6 bases). The CDR3 extends over 15 amino acids. The germline V gene encodes CDR1 SQVTM and CDR2 ANQGSEA. Trimming removed 4 bases from V and 7 bases from J, with 22 bases in between. The CDR3 here is CSVVLRDTGLWTQYF. The CDR3 DNA is TGCAGCGTTGTTCTCCGGGACACCGGTTTATGGACCCAGTACTTC.

This rearrangement joins TRBV7-6 to TRBJ2-1; tentatively, D is TRBD2 (7 bases). The CDR3 consists of 16 residues. Germline V gene sequence: CDR1 SGHVS, CDR2 FNYEAQ. The V end lost 5 bases, the J end lost 8 bases, and 22 bases lay between the germline ends. In nucleotides, the CDR3 is TGTGCCAGCAGCCCTTTAGGGGGGGCGCGTATTTATGAGCAGTTCTTC. This encodes CASSPLGGARIYEQFF.

The chain combines TRBV6-1 with TRBJ2-5; 9 bases match TRBD2. Unmatched junction bases numbered 8, after V lost 5 bases and J lost 4 bases. The CDR3 contains 15 residues. The V gene's germline CDR1 is MNHNS and CDR2 SASEGT. The CDR3 bases are TGTGCCAGCAGTCCGCCGGGACTAGCTATAGAGACCCAGTACTTC. Translation gives CASSPPGLAIETQYF.

V gene TRBV2 combines with J gene TRBJ1-5; no clear D. The germline V gene encodes CDR1 SNHLY and CDR2 FYNNEI. The CDR3 consists of 14 residues. V gave up 4 bases and J gave up 8 bases, with 15 bases separating them. CDR3 DNA: TGTGCCAGCAGTGTAGACCGGGAAGGGAAGCCCCAGCATTTT. As protein: CASSVDREGKPQHF.

The rearrangement joins TRBV27 to TRBJ1-5; D remains unclear. The germline V and J ends were trimmed by 2 bases and 0 bases, with 5 bases remaining between them. There are 14 residues in the CDR3. Germline V gene lookup returns CDR1 MNHEY and CDR2 SMNVEV (reference sequence). The chain's CDR3 is CASSLIGSNQPQHF. Written as DNA, the CDR3 is TGTGCCAGCAGTTTAATCGGTAGCAATCAGCCCCAGCATTTT.

A remark on this clone: Sequence at one end of the junction differs from germline and may be a read error. V and J are TRBV7-9 and TRBJ1-1; D not resolved. CDR3 length equals 16 residues. Germline lookup yields CDR1 SEHNR and CDR2 FQNEAQ (reference sequence). CDR3 sequence (DNA): TGTTCCAGCAGCTCACCGGGATTCAAGACCCCCACTGAAGCTTTCTTT. Its protein product is CSSSSPGFKTPTEAFF.

The CDR3 DNA follows: TGTGCCAGCCGGCGGGGGGTCCATGAAGCTTTCTTT. Amino acid sequence: CASRRGVHEAFF. This chain links TRBV6-5 with TRBJ1-1; D might be TRBD1 (5 bases). The CDR3 is made up of 12 amino acids. Germline V gene sequence: CDR1 MNHEY, CDR2 SVGAGI. Deletions cut 8 bases from V and 7 bases from J, with 14 bases between.

About this clone itself: At one end, the junction sequence differs from germline, possibly due to a read error. The chain combines TRBV5-1 with TRBJ2-7, with 8 bases lining up with TRBD1. The CDR3 covers 16 residues. Germline loops: CDR1 SGHRS, CDR2 YFSETQ. CDR3 amino acids: CASSLGVGKGQVPGNF. CDR3 nucleotides: TGCGCCAGCAGCTTGGGTGTTGGGAAGGGACAGGTCCCAGGGAACTTC.

This chain uses TRBV6-6 with TRBJ1-5; D is uncertain. V gave up 2 bases and J gave up 5 bases, with 7 bases separating them. The CDR3 runs 13 residues. The V gene's germline CDR1 is MNHNY and CDR2 SVGAGI (reference sequence). As DNA, the CDR3 is TGTGCCAGCAGTTACGTATCGGATCAGCCCCAGCATTTT. Amino acid sequence: CASSYVSDQPQHF.